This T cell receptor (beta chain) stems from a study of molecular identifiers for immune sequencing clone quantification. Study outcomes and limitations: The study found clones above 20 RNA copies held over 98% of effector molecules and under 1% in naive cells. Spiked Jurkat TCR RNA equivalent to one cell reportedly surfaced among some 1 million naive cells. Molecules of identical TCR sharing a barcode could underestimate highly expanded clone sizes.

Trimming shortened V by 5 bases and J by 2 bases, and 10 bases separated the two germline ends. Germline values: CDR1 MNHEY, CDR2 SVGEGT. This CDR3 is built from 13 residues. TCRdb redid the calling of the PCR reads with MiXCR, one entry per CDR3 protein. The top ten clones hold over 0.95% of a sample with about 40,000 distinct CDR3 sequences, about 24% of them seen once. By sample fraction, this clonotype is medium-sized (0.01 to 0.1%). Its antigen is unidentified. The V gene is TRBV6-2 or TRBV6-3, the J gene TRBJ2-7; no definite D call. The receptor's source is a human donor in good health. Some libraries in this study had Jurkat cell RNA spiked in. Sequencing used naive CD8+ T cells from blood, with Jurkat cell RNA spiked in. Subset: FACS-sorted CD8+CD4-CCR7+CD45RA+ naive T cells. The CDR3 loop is CASSQDGAYEQYF. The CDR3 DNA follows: TGTGCCAGCAGTCAAGACGGTGCCTACGAGCAGTACTTC.